Presented here are 30 T cell receptor beta chains from one specimen sequenced in a study of cytotoxic CD8 clonotypes in ibrutinib-treated CLL. Produced via immunoSEQ multiplex PCR; TCRdb's table is partial and in-frame only. The sample has 150,000 to 200,000 clones, approximately 91% seen once. The material sequenced was PBMCs, taken at disease progression, from a patient treated with ibrutinib. The origin of the receptors is a human donor with chronic lymphocytic leukemia.

This rearrangement joins TRBV30 to TRBJ2-1, with D possibly TRBD2 on 6 matching bases. V was shortened by 5 bases and J by 4 bases, with 18 bases between the two germline ends. The CDR3 has 15 amino acids. The germline V gene has CDR1 GTSNPN and CDR2 SVGIG (reference sequence). CDR3 sequence reads: CAWSIWREEYNEQFF. CDR3 DNA sequence: TGTGCCTGGTCTATCTGGAGGGAAGAGTACAATGAGCAGTTCTTC. Together with reference TRBV30 and TRBJ2-1, the CDR3 gives the full variable domain: SQTIHQWPATLVQPVGSPLSLECTVEGTSNPNLYWYRQAAGRGLQLLFYSVGIGQISSEVPQNLSASRPQDRQFILSSKKLLLSDSGFYLCAWSIWREEYNEQFFGPGTRLTVL.

V gene TRBV28 combines with J gene TRBJ1-4; TRBD1 aligns across 8 bases. The CDR3 consists of 13 residues. V gave up 5 bases and J gave up 5 bases; unmatched junction bases: 1. Germline-derived CDR1 and CDR2 are MDHEN and SYDVKM. The CDR3 loop is CASSTGGNEKLFF. The DNA of the CDR3 is TGTGCCAGCAGTACAGGGGGGAATGAAAAACTGTTTTTT. Using reference TRBV28 and TRBJ1-4 for the parts outside the CDR3, the full variable domain is DVKVTQSSRYLVKRTGEKVFLECVQDMDHENMFWYRQDPGLGLRLIYFSYDVKMKEKGDIPEGYSVSREKKERFSLILESASTNQTSMYLCASSTGGNEKLFFGSGTQLSVL.

The CDR3 is CASSVWEGSGDEQFF. CDR3 DNA: TGTGCCAGCAGCGTATGGGAAGGGAGTGGCGATGAGCAGTTCTTC. The chain combines TRBV9 with TRBJ2-1; a weak D match, TRBD2 (5 bases). V gave up 1 base and J gave up 8 bases, with 16 bases separating them. The germline gives CDR1 SGDLS, CDR2 YYNGEE. The CDR3 is 15 residues long.

The chain couples TRBV5-1 to TRBJ2-7; D unclear. Germline V gene lookup returns CDR1 SGHRS and CDR2 YFSETQ. The CDR3 is 14 amino acids. Trimming took 1 base from V and 0 from J, leaving 8 bases between them. The CDR3 sequence: CASSLFTDSYEQYF. The CDR3 DNA sequence: TGCGCCAGCAGCTTGTTTACGGACTCCTACGAGCAGTACTTC.

This chain links TRBV4-1 with TRBJ2-3; D is possibly TRBD2 (6 bases). Trimming took off 7 bases at V and 0 bases at J, with 8 bases between the two ends. The germline gives CDR1 MGHRA, CDR2 YSYEKL. This CDR3 comprises 13 residues. The CDR3 sequence: CASTRDSTDTQYF. CDR3 bases: TGCGCCAGCACGCGGGACAGCACAGATACGCAGTATTTT.

In nucleotides, the CDR3 is TGTGCCAGCAGCCCTCGACAGGAGGGACTAGCCGGGGAGCTGTTTTTT. It is translated as CASSPRQEGLAGELFF. V gene TRBV5-4 combines with J gene TRBJ2-2, with TRBD2 matching 8 bases. J was trimmed by 6 bases and V by 4 bases; bases with no gene match: 11. This CDR3 is built from 16 residues. Germline loops: CDR1 SGHNT, CDR2 YYREEE (reference sequence).

This sequence joins TRBV5-1 and TRBJ2-1, with 8 bases identical to TRBD1. With V trimmed by 2 bases and J by 4 bases, 5 bases remained unmatched. This CDR3 is 15 amino acids long. The germline V gene has CDR1 SGHRS and CDR2 YFSETQ. CDR3 residues: CASSFGTGAYNEQFF. CDR3 bases: TGCGCCAGCAGCTTCGGGACAGGCGCTTACAATGAGCAGTTCTTC.

The chain uses TRBV9 and TRBJ2-1; weak D call: TRBD1 (5 bases). This CDR3 is 12 amino acids long. Trimming removed 3 bases at V and 8 bases at J, with 9 bases between. Germline V gives CDR1 SGDLS, CDR2 YYNGEE. The CDR3 DNA sequence: TGTGCCAGCAGCGAGGGGCAGGATGAGCAGTTCTTC. Translating gives CASSEGQDEQFF.

The V and J genes are TRBV14 and TRBJ1-2; D possibly corresponds to TRBD1 (5 bases). This CDR3 comprises 15 residues. Looked up from germline, CDR1 is SGHDN and CDR2 is FVKESK. Trimming left V 2 bases short and J 7 bases short, with 17 bases between. As DNA, the CDR3 is TGTGCCAGCAGCCAATATGGGGCAGGTGGTAGTGGCTACACCTTC. Amino acid sequence: CASSQYGAGGSGYTF.

The chain combines TRBV5-1 with TRBJ2-7; D gene ambiguous. Trimming pared 0 bases from V and 5 bases from J, leaving 15 bases between. The CDR3 totals 15 residues. Germline V lookup: CDR1 SGHRS, CDR2 YFSETQ. The CDR3 nucleotides read TGCGCCAGCAGCTTGGGACTTCCTTACCCCGACGAGCAGTACTTC. It encodes CASSLGLPYPDEQYF.

The rearrangement uses TRBV10-3 and TRBJ1-4; D is perhaps TRBD1 (6 bases). Trimming pared 10 bases from V and 0 bases from J, leaving 21 bases between. CDR3 length: 17 amino acids. Per germline, CDR1 ENHRY and CDR2 SYGVKD. The CDR3 spells CATSPYREESTNEKLFF. CDR3 coding DNA: TGTGCCACCAGCCCATACAGGGAGGAGTCAACTAATGAAAAACTGTTTTTT.

The chain recombines TRBV9 with TRBJ2-6; 12 bases match TRBD1. V gave up 0 bases and J gave up 4 bases; unmatched junction bases: 5. The CDR3 consists of 18 residues. The germline V gene has CDR1 SGDLS and CDR2 YYNGEE. The CDR3 DNA sequence: TGTGCCAGCAGCGTAGCGGGACAGGGGGCGGCAGGGGCCAACGTCCTGACTTTC. As protein: CASSVAGQGAAGANVLTF.

The V gene is TRBV7-2, the J gene TRBJ2-1, with D hard to call. The CDR3 is 11 residues long. The ends were cut back, 7 bases at V and 6 bases at J, with 7 bases in the middle. Germline CDR1 and CDR2: SGHTA and FQGNSA. The CDR3 coding sequence is TGTGCCAGCACCGAACGCAATGAGCAGTTCTTC. This sequence encodes CASTERNEQFF. Drawing the rest from reference TRBV7-2 and TRBJ2-1, the complete variable domain is GAGVSQSPSNKVTEKGKDVELRCDPISGHTALYWYRQSLGQGLEFLIYFQGNSAPDKSGLPSDRFSAERTGGSVSTLTIQRTQQEDSAVYLCASTERNEQFFGPGTRLTVL.

The chain is built from TRBV30 and TRBJ2-3; D remains ambiguous. The CDR3 is 16 amino acids. Germline lookup yields CDR1 GTSNPN and CDR2 SVGIG (reference sequence). V was cut by 2 bases and J by 0 bases, with 15 bases left in between. The CDR3 DNA is TGTGCCTGGAGTCCTTTCTCTCCCCTTAGCACAGATACGCAGTATTTT. Encoded protein: CAWSPFSPLSTDTQYF.

The rearrangement joins TRBV7-6 to TRBJ2-2, with D maybe TRBD1 (6 bases). Trimming removed 2 bases at V and 4 bases at J, with 8 bases between. The CDR3 extends over 14 amino acids. Germline CDR1 reads SGHVS; CDR2 reads FNYEAQ. CDR3 loop: CASSLSGVTGELFF. The DNA of the CDR3 is TGTGCCAGCAGCTTATCAGGGGTCACCGGGGAGCTGTTTTTT.

The rearrangement links TRBV11-2 to TRBJ1-1; no definite D call. Between the trimmed V and J ends, which lost 5 bases and 5 bases, there was a span of 18 bases. Per the germline V gene, CDR1 is SGHAT and CDR2 is FQNNGV. There are 15 residues in the CDR3. CDR3 sequence: CASSPEDPVGTEAFF. In DNA, the CDR3 is TGTGCCAGCAGCCCGGAAGACCCTGTGGGGACTGAAGCTTTCTTT.

This clone has just a few counts. The chain has TRBV6-1 and TRBJ2-7; 12 nucleotides agree with TRBD2. The V gene's germline CDR1 is MNHNS and CDR2 SASEGT. This CDR3 has 15 amino acids. The trim removed 1 base at V and 3 bases at J, leaving 1 base unmatched. The CDR3 spells CASSEETSGSYEQYF. The CDR3 DNA follows: TGTGCCAGCAGTGAAGAGACTAGCGGGAGCTACGAGCAGTACTTC.

In DNA, the CDR3 is TGTGCCAGCAGTATAAGGACAGGGCTCTACGAGCAGTACTTC. Translated: CASSIRTGLYEQYF. The V gene is TRBV6-6, the J gene TRBJ2-7; 8 nucleotides line up with TRBD1. J gave up 3 bases and V 5 bases, and 6 bases lay outside the gene matches. The V gene's germline CDR1 is MNHNY and CDR2 SVGAGI (reference sequence). CDR3 length: 14 amino acids.

This clone was detected only once. J is TRBJ2-1 and V is TRBV19; D is unclear. Germline V gene data show CDR1 as LNHDA and CDR2 as SQIVND (reference sequence). V was shortened by 2 bases and J by 0 bases, with 8 bases between the two germline ends. The CDR3 runs 15 residues. This CDR3 reads CASSIFSSSYNEQFF. CDR3 DNA sequence: TGTGCCAGTAGTATATTTTCCAGCTCCTACAATGAGCAGTTCTTC.

V is TRBV4-3 and J is TRBJ2-7; D possibly matches TRBD1 or TRBD2 (5 bases each). From germline, CDR1 is LGHNA and CDR2 YSLEER. V gave up 0 bases and J gave up 6 bases, with 12 bases separating them. The CDR3 length is 14 residues. CDR3 nucleotides: TGCGCCAGCAGCCAAGAGGGCGAGGGACGCGAGCAGTACTTC. Translating it yields CASSQEGEGREQYF.

The genes are TRBV19 and TRBJ2-3; 8 bases align to TRBD1. The trim removed 2 bases at V and 2 bases at J, leaving 3 bases unmatched. Germline CDR1 reads LNHDA; CDR2 reads SQIVND (reference sequence). This CDR3 is built from 15 residues. This CDR3 reads CASSIRTGHTDTQYF. In nucleotides, the CDR3 is TGTGCCAGTAGTATACGGACAGGGCACACAGATACGCAGTATTTT.

The V and J genes are TRBV29-1 and TRBJ1-2, with D possibly matching TRBD1 (5 bases). This CDR3 contains 13 residues. Looked up from germline, CDR1 is SQVTM and CDR2 is ANQGSEA. Trimming removed 4 bases at V and 4 bases at J, with 13 bases between. CDR3: CSVAFGQGYGYTF. The DNA of the CDR3 is TGCAGCGTTGCTTTCGGGCAGGGCTATGGCTACACCTTC. The full variable domain, its missing parts supplied by reference TRBV29-1 and TRBJ1-2, is SAVISQKPSRDICQRGTSLTIQCQVDSQVTMMFWYRQQPGQSLTLIATANQGSEATYESGFVIDKFPISRPNLTFSTLTVSNMSPEDSSIYLCSVAFGQGYGYTFGSGTRLTVV.

In this sample, this clone turned up once. This chain links TRBV29-1 with TRBJ2-2, with TRBD2 matching over 9 bases. V trimming: 6 bases; J trimming: 5 bases; junction bases outside the gene matches: 7. CDR1 SQVTM and CDR2 ANQGSEA come from the germline V gene. The CDR3 totals 14 residues. CDR3 in DNA: TGCAGCGTCGCCAAGAGCGGGAGGACCGGGGAGCTGTTTTTT. Translated, it gives CSVAKSGRTGELFF.

This chain uses TRBV5-1 with TRBJ2-6; the D gene is possibly TRBD1 (5 bases). Per germline, CDR1 SGHRS and CDR2 YFSETQ. Trimming pared 5 bases from V and 0 bases from J, leaving 15 bases between. This CDR3 spans 17 amino acids. The CDR3 loop is CASSITADSSGANVLTF. In DNA form, the CDR3 reads TGCGCCAGCAGTATAACAGCTGACAGCTCTGGGGCCAACGTCCTGACTTTC. Combining the CDR3 with reference TRBV5-1 and TRBJ2-6 gives the whole variable domain KAGVTQTPRYLIKTRGQQVTLSCSPISGHRSVSWYQQTPGQGLQFLFEYFSETQRNKGNFPGRFSGRQFSNSRSEMNVSTLELGDSALYLCASSITADSSGANVLTFGAGSRLTVL.

The chain joins TRBV7-6 to TRBJ1-4, with D unclear. The germline gives CDR1 SGHVS, CDR2 FNYEAQ. V gave up 5 bases and J gave up 6 bases, with 7 bases separating them. The CDR3 has 12 amino acids. In DNA form, the CDR3 reads TGTGCCAGCAGCGCAGGCGATGAAAAACTGTTTTTT. Encoded protein: CASSAGDEKLFF.

This chain's CDR3 is CASSEPDRIHGYTF. The DNA of the CDR3 is TGTGCCAGCAGTGAACCAGACAGGATCCATGGCTACACCTTC. This chain connects TRBV6-1 to TRBJ1-2, with a tentative D call TRBD1 (6 bases). Trimming shortened V by 2 bases and J by 6 bases, and 13 bases separated the two germline ends. The CDR3 runs to 14 residues. Looked up from germline, CDR1 is MNHNS and CDR2 is SASEGT.

The chain combines TRBV11-3 with TRBJ2-4; the D is unclear. Germline CDR1 SGHNT, CDR2 YENEEA. The CDR3 sequence is 13 residues long. Trimming pared 4 bases from V and 4 bases from J, leaving 8 bases between. Here the CDR3 reads CASSSTPKNIQYF. CDR3 sequence (DNA): TGTGCCAGCAGCTCCACACCGAAAAACATTCAGTACTTC.

The chain carries TRBV7-8 and TRBJ2-6; D unresolved. Between the trimmed V and J ends, which lost 6 bases and 0 bases, there was a span of 18 bases. The CDR3 spans 18 residues. Germline V gene data show CDR1 as SGHVS and CDR2 as FQNEAQ. This CDR3 is CASSSRVAPSSGANVLTF. The CDR3 DNA reads as TGTGCCAGCAGTTCCCGGGTCGCACCATCCTCTGGGGCCAACGTCCTGACTTTC.

This sequence joins TRBV21-1 and TRBJ1-3; the table's D call TRBD1 went unverified against the DNA. TRBV21-1 is marked as a pseudogene. This CDR3 contains 18 residues. The DNA of the CDR3 is TGTGCCAGCAGTCCAAAGCCGGGACAGGGGAGCTCTGGAAACACCATATATTTT. Its translation is CASSPKPGQGSSGNTIYF.

The V call is TRBV10-3, the J call TRBJ1-2, with a possible D match to TRBD1 (6 bases). The V end was cut by 10 bases, the J end by 5 bases, with 17 bases between. The CDR3 consists of 13 residues. The germline CDR1 and CDR2 sequences are ENHRY and SYGVKD. CDR3 nucleotides: TGTGCCACCTCGCCTGGACAGATATATGGCTACACCTTC. This gives the protein CATSPGQIYGYTF.